The clone carrying this TCR beta chain was seen a handful of times. This sample was included in a study of beta chain features in type 1 diabetes. Across the whole study: Investigators examined some 100 million sorted cells across all samples.

V shed 10 bases and J shed 0 bases, with 11 bases lying between them. In germline, CDR1 is SNHLY, CDR2 FYNNEI. The CDR3 length is 13 residues. cDNA synthesis used the whole RNA isolate, giving expressed TCRB sequences. Here immunoSEQ multiplex PCR was the method, and the copy in TCRdb shows in-frame clones only, minus some. The sample includes hundreds of thousands of clones, 9.5% to 12% of them seen just once. Per donor, one heparinised blood draw averaged about 116 mL. V is TRBV2 and J is TRBJ2-3; maybe TRBD2 (6 bases). The sequence came from a woman aged 18-29 years in good health. Source material: naive CD4+ T cells from blood. CDR3 DNA: TGTGCCAACGGGGGAGCTAGCACAGATACGCAGTATTTT. Its protein is CANGGASTDTQYF.